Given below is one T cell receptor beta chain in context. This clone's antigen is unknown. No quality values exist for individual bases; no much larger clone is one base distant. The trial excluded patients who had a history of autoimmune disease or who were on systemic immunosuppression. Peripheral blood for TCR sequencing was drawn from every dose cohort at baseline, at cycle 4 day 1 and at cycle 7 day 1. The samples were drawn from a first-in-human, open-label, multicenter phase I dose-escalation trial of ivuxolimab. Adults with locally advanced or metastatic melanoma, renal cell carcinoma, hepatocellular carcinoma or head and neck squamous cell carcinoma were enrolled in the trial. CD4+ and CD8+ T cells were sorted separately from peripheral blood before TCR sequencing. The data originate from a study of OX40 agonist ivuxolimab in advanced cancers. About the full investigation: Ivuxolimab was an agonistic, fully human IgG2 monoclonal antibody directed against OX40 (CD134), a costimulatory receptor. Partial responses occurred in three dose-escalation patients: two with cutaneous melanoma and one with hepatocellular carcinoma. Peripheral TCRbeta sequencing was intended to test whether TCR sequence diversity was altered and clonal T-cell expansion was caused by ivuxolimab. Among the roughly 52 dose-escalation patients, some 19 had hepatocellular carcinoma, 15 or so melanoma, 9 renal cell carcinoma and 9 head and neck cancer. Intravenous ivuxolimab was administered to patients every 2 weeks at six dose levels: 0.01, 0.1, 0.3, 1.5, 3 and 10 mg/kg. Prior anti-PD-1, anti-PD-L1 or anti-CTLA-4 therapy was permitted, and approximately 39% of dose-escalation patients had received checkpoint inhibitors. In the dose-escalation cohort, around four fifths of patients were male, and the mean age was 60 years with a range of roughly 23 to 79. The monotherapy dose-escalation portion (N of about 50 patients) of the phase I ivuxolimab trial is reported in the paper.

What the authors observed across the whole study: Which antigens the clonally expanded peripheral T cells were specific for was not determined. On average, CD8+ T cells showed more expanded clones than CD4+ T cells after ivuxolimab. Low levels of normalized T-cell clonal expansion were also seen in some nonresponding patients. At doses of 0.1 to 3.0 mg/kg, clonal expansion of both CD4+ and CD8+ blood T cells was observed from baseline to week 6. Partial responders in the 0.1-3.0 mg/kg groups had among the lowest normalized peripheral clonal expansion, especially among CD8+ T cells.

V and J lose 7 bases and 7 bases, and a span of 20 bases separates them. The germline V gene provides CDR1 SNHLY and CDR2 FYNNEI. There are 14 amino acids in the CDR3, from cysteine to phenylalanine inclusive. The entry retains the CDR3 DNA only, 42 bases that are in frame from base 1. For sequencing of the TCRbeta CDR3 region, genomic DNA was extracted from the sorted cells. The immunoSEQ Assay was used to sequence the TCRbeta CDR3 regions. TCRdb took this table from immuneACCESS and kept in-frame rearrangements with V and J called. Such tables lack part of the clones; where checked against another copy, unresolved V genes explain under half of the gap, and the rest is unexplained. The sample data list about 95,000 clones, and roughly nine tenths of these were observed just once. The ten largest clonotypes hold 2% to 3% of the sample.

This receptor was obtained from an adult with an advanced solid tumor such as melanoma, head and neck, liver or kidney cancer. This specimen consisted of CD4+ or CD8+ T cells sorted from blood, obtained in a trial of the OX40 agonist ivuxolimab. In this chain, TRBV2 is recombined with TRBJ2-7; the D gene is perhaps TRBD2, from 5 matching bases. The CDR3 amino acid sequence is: CASKGETILWEQYF. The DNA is TGTGCCAGCAAGGGTGAGACTATACTTTGGGAGCAGTACTTC.